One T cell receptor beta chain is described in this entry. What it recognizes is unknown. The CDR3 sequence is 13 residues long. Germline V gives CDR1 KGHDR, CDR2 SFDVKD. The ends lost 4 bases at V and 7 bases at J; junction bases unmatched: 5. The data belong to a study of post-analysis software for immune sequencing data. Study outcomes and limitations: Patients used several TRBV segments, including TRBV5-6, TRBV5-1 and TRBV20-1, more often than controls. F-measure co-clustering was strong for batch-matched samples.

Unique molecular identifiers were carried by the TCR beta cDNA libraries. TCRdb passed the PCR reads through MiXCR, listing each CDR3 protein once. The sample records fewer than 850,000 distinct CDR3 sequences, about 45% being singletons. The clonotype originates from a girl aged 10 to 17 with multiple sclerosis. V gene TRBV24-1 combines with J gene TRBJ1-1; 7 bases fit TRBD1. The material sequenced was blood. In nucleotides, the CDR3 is TGTGCCACCAGTGAACCAAACAGGGGTGAAGCTTTCTTT. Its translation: CATSEPNRGEAFF.